This T cell receptor beta chain came from a study of blood T cell repertoires in COVID-19. Study summary: PBMCs, B-cell-depleted T cells, or T cells provided the cDNA or gDNA that made up the material.

In the original workflow: Reference gene primers were amplified, and this amplification served to estimate nucleated cell counts. Only in-frame clones appear in the TCRdb table, and some are missing; sequencing was by immunoSEQ multiplex PCR. V and J calls and clone size are given by that table; D and trimming were obtained from the DNA. Altogether roughly 230,000 clones are present, approximately 88% being singletons, with the ten largest covering approximately 30%. Trimming took 5 bases from V and 7 from J, leaving 14 bases between them. The CDR3 spans 14 residues. Germline V gene data show CDR1 as SNHLY and CDR2 as FYNNEI.

The chain employs TRBV2 and TRBJ1-4; tentatively, D is TRBD1 (6 bases). This receptor was taken from a man aged 35 to 55 with acute or convalescent COVID-19. The sample consisted of peripheral blood. The CDR3, as DNA: TGTGCCAGCAGTCTCATACAGGGAACTGAAAAACTGTTTTTT. As protein: CASSLIQGTEKLFF. Looking up the rest from reference TRBV2 and TRBJ1-4 gives the full variable domain: EPEVTQTPSHQVTQMGQEVILRCVPISNHLYFYWYRQILGQKVEFLVSFYNNEISEKSEIFDDQFSVERPDGSNFTLKIRSTKLEDSAMYFCASSLIQGTEKLFFGSGTQLSVL.